This T cell receptor beta chain was retrieved from a study of T cell repertoires in cytomegalovirus infection. Germline-derived CDR1 and CDR2 are LNHDA and SQIVND (reference sequence). V was trimmed by 3 bases and J by 0 bases, leaving 9 bases between them. The length of the CDR3 is 14 residues. TCRdb fed the reads into MiXCR, producing one record per CDR3 protein. Of around 530,000 distinct CDR3 sequences listed, about 26% are singletons. The J gene is TRBJ2-7, the V gene TRBV19; D is perhaps TRBD1 (6 bases). This TCR was recovered from a human donor in good health (CMV status not recorded). Some clones in this sample may be carry-over from other donors' samples. Sequencing was performed on PBMCs. The CDR3 nucleotides read TGTGCCAGTAGTATTGGCAGGGGCTCCTACGAGCAGTACTTC. This encodes CASSIGRGSYEQYF.